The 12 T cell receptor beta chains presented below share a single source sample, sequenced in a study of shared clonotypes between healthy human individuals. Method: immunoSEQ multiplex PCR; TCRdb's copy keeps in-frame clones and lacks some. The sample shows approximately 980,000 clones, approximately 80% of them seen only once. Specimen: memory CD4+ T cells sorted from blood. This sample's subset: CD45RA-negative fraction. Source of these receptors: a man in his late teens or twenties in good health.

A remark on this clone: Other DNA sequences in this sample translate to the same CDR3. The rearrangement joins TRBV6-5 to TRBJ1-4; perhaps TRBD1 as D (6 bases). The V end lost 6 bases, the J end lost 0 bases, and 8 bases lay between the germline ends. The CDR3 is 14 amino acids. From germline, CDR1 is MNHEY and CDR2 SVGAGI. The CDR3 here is CASRRTATNEKLFF. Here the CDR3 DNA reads TGTGCCAGCAGAAGGACAGCAACTAATGAAAAACTGTTTTTT.

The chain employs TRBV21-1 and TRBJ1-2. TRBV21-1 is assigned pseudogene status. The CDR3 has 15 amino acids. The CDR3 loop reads CASTVLGRPNYGYTF. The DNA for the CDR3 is TGTGCCAGTACTGTCCTCGGTCGCCCCAACTATGGCTACACCTTC.

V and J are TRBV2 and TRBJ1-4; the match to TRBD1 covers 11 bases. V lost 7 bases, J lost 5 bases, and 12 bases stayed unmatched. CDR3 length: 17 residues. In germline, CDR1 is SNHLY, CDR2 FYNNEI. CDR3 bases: TGTGCCAGCACTCGCCCGGGACAGGGGGTTACGAATGAAAAACTGTTTTTT. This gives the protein CASTRPGQGVTNEKLFF.

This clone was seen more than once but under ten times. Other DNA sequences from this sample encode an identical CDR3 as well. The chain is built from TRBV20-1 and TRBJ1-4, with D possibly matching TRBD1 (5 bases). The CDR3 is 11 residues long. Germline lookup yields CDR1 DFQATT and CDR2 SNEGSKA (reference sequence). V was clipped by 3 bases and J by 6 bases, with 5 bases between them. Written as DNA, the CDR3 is TGCAGTGCTAGGGGGGATGAAAAACTGTTTTTT. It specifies CSARGDEKLFF.

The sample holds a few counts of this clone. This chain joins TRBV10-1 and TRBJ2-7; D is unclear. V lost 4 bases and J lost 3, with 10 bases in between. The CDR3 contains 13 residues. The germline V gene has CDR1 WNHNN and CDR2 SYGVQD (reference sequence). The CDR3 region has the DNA TGCGCCAGCAGTGTGGCCGCTGGCTACGAGCAGTACTTC. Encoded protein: CASSVAAGYEQYF.

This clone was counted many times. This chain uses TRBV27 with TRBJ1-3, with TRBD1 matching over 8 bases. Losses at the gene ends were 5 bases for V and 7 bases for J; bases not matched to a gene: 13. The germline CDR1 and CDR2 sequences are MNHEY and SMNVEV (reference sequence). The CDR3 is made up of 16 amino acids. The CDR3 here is CASSLLSTGADNTIYF. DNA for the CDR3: TGTGCCAGCAGTCTATTATCGACAGGGGCTGACAACACCATATATTTT.

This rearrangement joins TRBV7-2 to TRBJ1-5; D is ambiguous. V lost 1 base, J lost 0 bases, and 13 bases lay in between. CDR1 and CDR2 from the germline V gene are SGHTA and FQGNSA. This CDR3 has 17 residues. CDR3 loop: CASSLEGSAYSNQPQHF. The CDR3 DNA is TGTGCCAGCAGCTTAGAAGGCAGCGCTTATAGCAATCAGCCCCAGCATTTT. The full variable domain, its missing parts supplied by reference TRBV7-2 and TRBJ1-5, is GAGVSQSPSNKVTEKGKDVELRCDPISGHTALYWYRQSLGQGLEFLIYFQGNSAPDKSGLPSDRFSAERTGGSVSTLTIQRTQQEDSAVYLCASSLEGSAYSNQPQHFGDGTRLSIL.

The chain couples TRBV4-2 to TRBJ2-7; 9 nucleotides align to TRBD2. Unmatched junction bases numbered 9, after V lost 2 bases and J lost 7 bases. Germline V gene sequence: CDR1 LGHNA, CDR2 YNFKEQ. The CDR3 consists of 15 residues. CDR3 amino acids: CASSQYYQREEEQYF. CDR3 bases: TGTGCCAGCAGCCAATATTACCAGCGGGAGGAGGAGCAGTACTTC.

CDR3 coding DNA: TGTGCCATCAGTAGGGGGGCCCAAGAGACCCAGTACTTC. This sequence encodes CAISRGAQETQYF. V is TRBV10-3 and J is TRBJ2-5; D possibly matches TRBD1 or TRBD2 (6 bases each). CDR3 length: 13 amino acids. V shed 5 bases and J shed 1 base, with 8 bases lying between them. Germline V CDR1 and CDR2: ENHRY, SYGVKD.

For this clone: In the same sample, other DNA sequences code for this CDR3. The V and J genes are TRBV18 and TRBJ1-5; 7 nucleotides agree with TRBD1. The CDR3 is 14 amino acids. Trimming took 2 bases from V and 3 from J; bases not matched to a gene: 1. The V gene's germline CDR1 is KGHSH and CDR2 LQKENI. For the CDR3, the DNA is TGTGCCAGCTCACCAGGGACAGCCAATCAGCCCCAGCATTTT. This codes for CASSPGTANQPQHF.

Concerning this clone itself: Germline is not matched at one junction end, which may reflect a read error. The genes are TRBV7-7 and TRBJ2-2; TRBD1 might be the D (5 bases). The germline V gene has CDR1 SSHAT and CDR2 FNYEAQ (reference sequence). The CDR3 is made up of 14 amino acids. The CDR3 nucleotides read TGTGCTAGCAGCCCCCTGGGGCTAGGCGGGGAGCTGTTTTTT. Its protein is CASSPLGLGGELFF.

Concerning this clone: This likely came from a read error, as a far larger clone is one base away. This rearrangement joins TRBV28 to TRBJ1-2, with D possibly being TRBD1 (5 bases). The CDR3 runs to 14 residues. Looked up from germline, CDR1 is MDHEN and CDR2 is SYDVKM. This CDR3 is CTSSLRERGYGYTF. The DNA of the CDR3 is TGTACCAGCAGTCTTAGGGAAAGGGGCTATGGCTACACCTTC.